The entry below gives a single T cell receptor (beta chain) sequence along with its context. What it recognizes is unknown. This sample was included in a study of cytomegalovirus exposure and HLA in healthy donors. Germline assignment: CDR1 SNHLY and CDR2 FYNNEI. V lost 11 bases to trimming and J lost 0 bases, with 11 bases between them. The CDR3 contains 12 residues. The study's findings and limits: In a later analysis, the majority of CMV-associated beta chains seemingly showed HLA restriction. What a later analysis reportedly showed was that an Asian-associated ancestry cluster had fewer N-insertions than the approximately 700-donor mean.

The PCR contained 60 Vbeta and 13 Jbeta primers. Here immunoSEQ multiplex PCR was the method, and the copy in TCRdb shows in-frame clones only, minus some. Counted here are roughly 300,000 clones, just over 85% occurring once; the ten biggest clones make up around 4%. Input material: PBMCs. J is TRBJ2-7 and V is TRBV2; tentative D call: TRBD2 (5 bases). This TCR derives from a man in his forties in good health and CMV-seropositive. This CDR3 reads CAGRTSSYEQYF. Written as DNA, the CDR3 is TGTGCCGGCCGGACTTCCTCCTACGAGCAGTACTTC.